Listed below are T cell receptor beta chains from one sample, sequenced in a study of metastatic and nonmetastatic thyroid tumors. TCRdb re-called clones from the PCR reads using MiXCR. The table lists tens of thousands of clones, around an eighth of them singletons. Sequenced material: blood. Every receptor here comes from a male donor with papillary thyroid cancer or a benign thyroid nodule (not recorded which). Some clones in this sample may be carry-over from other donors' samples. Both conserved end residues are part of each CDR3. A D gene is named only where the DNA matches it firmly. Size values are once, few and many counts, or a class for expanded clones, and some rows have none.

d_call,j_call,clone_size,v_call,cdr3_nt,cdr3_aa
TRBD2,TRBJ2-2,many,TRBV15,TGTGCCACCAGCAGAGAACGCACAGGAACTAGCGGGATCGCGAACACCGGGGAGCTGTTTTTT,CATSRERTGTSGIANTGELFF
.,TRBJ2-1,many,TRBV24-1,TGTGCCACCAGTGTCTACGTGGGAGAGCAGTTCTTC,CATSVYVGEQFF
TRBD1,TRBJ2-4,many,TRBV7-6,TGTGCCAGCAGCTTAGCGACAGGGAACATTCAGTACTTC,CASSLATGNIQYF
.,TRBJ2-2,few,TRBV12-3/TRBV12-4,TGTGCCAGTGACCGCGGGGCGAACACCGGGGAGCTGTTTTTT,CASDRGANTGELFF
TRBD1,TRBJ2-6,few,TRBV27,TGTGCCAGCAGTTCGTACAGGGGGCAGGTTGGGCCCAACGTCCTGACTTTC,CASSSYRGQVGPNVLTF
TRBD2,TRBJ2-2,.,TRBV6-1,TGTGCCAGCAGCCAGGACATCTTCCGCAGCGGGGAGCTGTTCTTT,CASSQDIFRSGELFF
.,TRBJ2-7,many,TRBV29-1,TGCAGCGTCGGAACTGCCGGCAACGAGCAGTACTTC,CSVGTAGNEQYF
.,TRBJ2-7,few,TRBV27,TGTGCCAGCAGTTTACTCCCTAACTACGAGCAGTACTTC,CASSLLPNYEQYF
.,TRBJ2-1,many,TRBV19,TGTGCCAGTAGTTCTCAGGGACCTGAGCAGTTCTTC,CASSSQGPEQFF
TRBD2,TRBJ2-7,.,TRBV6-1,TGTGCCAGCAGTGAAATTGGATTAGCGGGGTTCTACGAACAGTACTTC,CASSEIGLAGFYEQYF
TRBD1,TRBJ2-1,many,TRBV30,TGTGCCTGGAGTGAGGACAGGGAGCAGTTCTTC,CAWSEDREQFF
TRBD2,TRBJ2-5,many,TRBV4-2,TGTGCCAGCAGCCAAGTCCTAGCGGGAGGGGATGAGACCCAGTACTTC,CASSQVLAGGDETQYF
.,TRBJ1-4,many,TRBV28,TGTGCCAGCAGCGGAGCTCTACTGTTTTTT,CASSGALLFF
.,TRBJ2-6,few,TRBV4-3,TGCGCCAGCAGCCAGCGCGGTGGCTCTGGGGCCAACGTCCTGACTTTC,CASSQRGGSGANVLTF
TRBD1,TRBJ2-3,many,TRBV28,TGTGCCAGCAGTTGGGGGACAGGGGAGACAGATACGCAGTATTTT,CASSWGTGETDTQYF
TRBD2,TRBJ2-7,.,TRBV18,TGTGCCAGCTCAAGGACAGGGACTAGCGGGACCGAGCAGTACTTC,CASSRTGTSGTEQYF
.,TRBJ2-7,many,TRBV19,TGTGCCAGTAGTCTGACGAATCGGGACGAGCAGTACTTC,CASSLTNRDEQYF
.,TRBJ2-6,.,TRBV6-6,TGTGCCAGCAGTGACTCTGACAGTGGCCGCTCTGGGGCCAGCGTCCTGACTTTC,CASSDSDSGRSGASVLTF
.,TRBJ2-7,medium-sized,TRBV6-2/TRBV6-3,TGTGCCAGCAGTTCACAGATCTACGAGCAGTACTTC,CASSSQIYEQYF
TRBD1,TRBJ2-5,many,TRBV12-3/TRBV12-4,TGTGCCAGCACCACCCGCCCGACAGGGCAGAGGGAGACCCAGTACTTC,CASTTRPTGQRETQYF
.,TRBJ2-3,.,TRBV6-1,TGTGCCAGCAGTGCGGGCACAGGGGAGGCCTATACGCAGTATTTT,CASSAGTGEAYTQYF
.,TRBJ1-2,many,TRBV5-5,TGTGCCAGCAGCGACGGGACATCATGGGGCTACACCTTC,CASSDGTSWGYTF
.,TRBJ1-1,many,TRBV7-2,TGTGCCAGCAGCTTTGGACAGATGGGGGAAGCTTTCTTT,CASSFGQMGEAFF
TRBD1,TRBJ1-6,many,TRBV28,TGTGCCAGCAGTTCTCCGAAAGGGGGCCATTCACCCCTCCACTTT,CASSSPKGGHSPLHF
.,TRBJ1-3,many,TRBV19,TGTGCCAGTAACTTTGGACCGGCGGGGACCATATATTTT,CASNFGPAGTIYF
TRBD1,TRBJ1-1,many,TRBV2,TGTGCCAGCAGCCCCCAGGGGGGGATGAACACTGAAGCTTTCTTT,CASSPQGGMNTEAFF
TRBD1,TRBJ1-1,few,TRBV27,TGTGCCAGCAGGACGGGACAGGTGATGACTAAAGCTTTCTTT,CASRTGQVMTKAFF
TRBD2,TRBJ2-7,.,TRBV2,TGTGCCAGCAGGAAAGGGACTAGCGGGAGTATTTGTGGTTCCTACGAGCAGTACTTC,CASRKGTSGSICGSYEQYF
.,TRBJ1-2,few,TRBV6-6,TGTGCCAGCAGTTACTCGGGGTCTTTGTATGGCTACACCTTC,CASSYSGSLYGYTF
.,TRBJ2-2,.,TRBV2,TGTGCCAGCAGTGAACCTGGGGGCGCCGGCGCGGAGCTGGTTTTT,CASSEPGGAGAELVF
TRBD1,TRBJ1-5,many,TRBV24-1,TGTGCCACCAGTGACCACAGGACAGGTGGCAATCAGCCCCAGCATTTT,CATSDHRTGGNQPQHF
.,TRBJ2-2,many,TRBV27,TGTGCCAGCAGTTTACGTGTCGCGAACACCGGGGAGCTGTTTTTT,CASSLRVANTGELFF
TRBD2,TRBJ2-3,few,TRBV6-4,TGTGCCAGCAGTGATACTAGCGGGGGGGCAGATGCGCAGTATTTT,CASSDTSGGADAQYF
.,TRBJ2-2,many,TRBV5-1,TGCGCCAGCAGCAACCGGACAGCTACCGGGGAGCTGTTTTTT,CASSNRTATGELFF
TRBD2,TRBJ2-1,many,TRBV19,TGTGCCAGTAGTCACAAAGTAGCGGGAGGGCCTTCGGGGCGGGAGCAGTTCTTC,CASSHKVAGGPSGREQFF
TRBD1,TRBJ2-3,many,TRBV6-2/TRBV6-3,TGTGCCAGCAGCCAACAGGGGGCTACGCAGTATTTT,CASSQQGATQYF